The 8 T cell receptor beta chains below all came from one sample that was sequenced in a study of beta chain features in type 1 diabetes. Study-wide findings and caveats: Shortening that was moderate but significant affected the TCRB CDR3s of Type 1 diabetes patients in all four CD4+ subsets.

Their target antigens are unknown. Expressed TCRB transcripts were sequenced, since all the RNA that had been isolated was reverse transcribed. Generated by immunoSEQ multiplex PCR, the TCRdb table keeps only in-frame clones and is missing some. The sample records tens of thousands of clones, around 63% being singletons. The sequenced sample consisted of Tregs from blood. These receptors were taken from a young man with type 1 diabetes. Some clones in this sample may be carry-over from other donors' samples.

The chain couples TRBV4-2 to TRBJ1-4; D is unclear. V was shortened by 6 bases and J by 5 bases, with 13 bases between the two germline ends. CDR3 size: 14 residues. The germline V gene encodes CDR1 LGHNA and CDR2 YNFKEQ. The CDR3 reads CASRPDPGNEKLFF. CDR3 in DNA: TGTGCCAGCAGACCCGACCCCGGGAATGAAAAACTGTTTTTT.

V gene TRBV6-6 combines with J gene TRBJ1-6; TRBD1 matches 9 bases. Trimming at V came to 6 bases and at J to 5 bases, leaving 8 bases not matched to a gene. The CDR3 covers 16 residues. Germline V gives CDR1 MNHNY, CDR2 SVGAGI (reference sequence). Written as DNA, the CDR3 is TGTGCCAGCAGAGGCGGACAGGGGAACAATAATTCACCCCTCCACTTT. Its translation is CASRGGQGNNNSPLHF.

The chain is built from TRBV5-6 and TRBJ1-5; 9 positions agree with TRBD1. Germline CDR1 is SGHDT and CDR2 is YYEEEE. The V segment lost 4 bases and the J segment 6 bases; nucleotides outside the gene matches: 8. The CDR3 loop spans 15 amino acids. The CDR3 spells CASSLLTGGGQPQHF. In nucleotides, the CDR3 is TGTGCCAGCAGCCTTCTTACAGGGGGCGGTCAGCCCCAGCATTTT.

This chain joins TRBV7-2 and TRBJ1-2, with TRBD1 matching over 7 bases. The CDR3 length is 13 residues. Trimming took 5 bases from V and 9 from J; bases not matched to a gene: 9. Germline-derived CDR1 and CDR2 are SGHTA and FQGNSA. The CDR3 sequence is CASSRGTDERYTF. CDR3 coding DNA: TGTGCCAGCAGCCGGGGGACAGATGAGCGCTACACCTTC.

The chain has TRBV4-1 and TRBJ1-6, with 12 positions matching TRBD1. This CDR3 spans 16 amino acids. Germline CDR1 reads MGHRA; CDR2 reads YSYEKL. V lost 4 bases, J lost 5 bases, and 3 bases stayed unmatched. CDR3 residues: CASSLGQGADNSPLHF. The DNA of the CDR3 is TGCGCCAGCAGCCTGGGACAGGGGGCGGATAATTCACCCCTCCACTTT.

The V and J genes are TRBV27 and TRBJ2-2, with TRBD1 as a possible D gene (6 bases). With 1 base removed from V and 3 bases from J, the gap between germline ends came to 12 bases. The CDR3 runs to 16 residues. CDR1 is MNHEY, CDR2 SMNVEV, per germline (reference sequence). For the CDR3, the DNA is TGTGCCAGCAGTTTATTTTACAGGGATTACACCGGGGAGCTGTTTTTT. As protein: CASSLFYRDYTGELFF.

The chain has TRBV5-1 and TRBJ2-5; a possible D gene is TRBD2 (5 bases). Germline loops: CDR1 SGHRS, CDR2 YFSETQ. The CDR3 extends over 14 amino acids. Deletions cut 0 bases from V and 5 bases from J, with 11 bases between. The DNA for the CDR3 is TGCGCCAGCAGCTTGGTAGGAGAGGGTGAGACCCAGTACTTC. This codes for CASSLVGEGETQYF.

This clone has a single count. The chain recombines TRBV11-2 with TRBJ1-1, with 8 bases fitting TRBD1. This CDR3 comprises 15 residues. The trim removed 4 bases at V and 7 bases at J, leaving 11 bases unmatched. CDR1 SGHAT and CDR2 FQNNGV come from the germline V gene. CDR3 region: CASSWNTGGQGEAFF. The CDR3 region has the DNA TGTGCCAGCAGCTGGAACACAGGGGGACAAGGTGAAGCTTTCTTT.